This is a list of T cell receptor beta chains from one sample in a study of human T cells and chemical hapten exposure. Using its own MiXCR run on the RACE reads, TCRdb lists one record per CDR3 protein. The sample lists under 100,000 distinct CDR3 sequences; around 10% were seen once. Source: whole blood, taken in connection with sensitization to the hapten diphenylcyclopropenone (DPC). The source is a woman aged 40 to 55 with alopecia areata. Some clones in this sample may be carry-over from other donors' samples. Each CDR3 is given with its conserved first and last residue. The D gene is left open where the match is weak. Some rows mark clone size as missing; the rest say once, few, many or name a class of expanded clone.

NA	TRBJ2-3	TRBV12-3/TRBV12-4	TRBD2	TGTGCCAGCAGGGGACTAGCGGGGGAAAAGACAGATACGCAGTATTTT	CASRGLAGEKTDTQYF
NA	TRBJ2-6	TRBV20-1	NA	TGCAGTGCTAGGGGAGGTCGGACTGCGGCCAACGTCCTGACTTTC	CSARGGRTAANVLTF
many	TRBJ2-1	TRBV12-3/TRBV12-4	TRBD2	TGTGCCAGCAGCCCCGGGACTAGGGCCCAGCGGGGGGATGAGCAGTTCTTC	CASSPGTRAQRGDEQFF
many	TRBJ2-7	TRBV20-1	NA	TGCAGTGCTAGCCAGGGTCCCTACGAGCAGTACTTC	CSASQGPYEQYF
many	TRBJ2-1	TRBV4-3	NA	TGCGCCAGCCAGAGGGCCCTACGCGTCCTCAATGAGCAGTTCTTC	CASQRALRVLNEQFF
many	TRBJ2-7	TRBV30	NA	TGTGCCCTCGACAGGCCCCCCTCGTACTACGAGCAGTACTTC	CALDRPPSYYEQYF
many	TRBJ1-5	TRBV21-1	NA	TGTGCCAGCACCAGCATGGGGACAGGGCCCCCTAGCAATCAGCCCCAGCATTTT	CASTSMGTGPPSNQPQHF
NA	TRBJ2-3	TRBV5-1	TRBD2	TGCGCCAGCAGCCCTGGACTAGCGGGAGGGGCAGATACGCAGTATTTT	CASSPGLAGGADTQYF
NA	TRBJ2-5	TRBV19	TRBD1	TGTGCCAGTACAGGGGGCGAGACCCAGTACTTC	CASTGGETQYF
few	TRBJ2-3	TRBV5-4	NA	TGTGCCAGCAGCCCCCCGCTAGTTGAAGCAGATACGCAGTATTTT	CASSPPLVEADTQYF
many	TRBJ2-3	TRBV11-2	TRBD2	TGTGCCAGCAGCATAAGCGGGAGCAGCACAGATACGCAGTATTTT	CASSISGSSTDTQYF
few	TRBJ2-4	TRBV21-1	NA	TGTGCCAGCAGCAATGGGGGTAGCGGGCCGACCCTTCTCGCCAAAAACATTCAGTACTTC	CASSNGGSGPTLLAKNIQYF
once	TRBJ2-7	TRBV7-9	NA	TGTGCCAGCAGCCCACCGGGTCTTGAGCAGTACTTC	CASSPPGLEQYF
NA	TRBJ2-3	TRBV4-2	NA	TGTGCCAGCAGCCAGTACGCGGGCGGGAGCACAGATACGCAGTATTTT	CASSQYAGGSTDTQYF
many	TRBJ1-1	TRBV7-8	NA	TGTGCCAGCAGCTTAGTGTATGGTTCCATGAACACTGAAGCTTTCTTT	CASSLVYGSMNTEAFF
many	TRBJ2-7	TRBV6-5	NA	TGTGCCAGCAGTCGACGGGGCGAGCAGTACTTC	CASSRRGEQYF
many	TRBJ1-5	TRBV28	NA	TGTGCCAGCACCTTAGGAGGGGGGGATTATCAGCCCCAGCATTTT	CASTLGGGDYQPQHF
NA	TRBJ1-2	TRBV6-5	TRBD1	TGTGCCAGCAGACGGGACAGCCCTAACTATGGCTACACCTTC	CASRRDSPNYGYTF
few	TRBJ1-6	TRBV9	NA	TGTGCCAGCAGCGTAGGGGGCCCACCCCTCCACTTT	CASSVGGPPLHF
NA	TRBJ2-5	TRBV6-5	TRBD1	TGTGCCAGCAGTTACAGGGACAGGGGCTCGTGGGAGACCCAGTACTTC	CASSYRDRGSWETQYF
many	TRBJ2-7	TRBV28	NA	TGTGCCAGCCTCGGCTTCGGGTCGTACGAGCAGTACTTC	CASLGFGSYEQYF
few	TRBJ1-1	TRBV7-3	TRBD1	TGTGCCAGCAGCTCCAGACAGGGAAGCACTGAAGCTTCCTTT	CASSSRQGSTEASF